Sequencing of this T cell receptor (beta chain) was carried out in a study of Ad26.COV2.S vaccination and SARS-CoV-2 variants. Treatment here: roughly 20 received Ad26.COV2.S at low or high dose, single or two shots; about 5 received placebo; per-sample allocation not given. The samples were gathered on day 63 after the first injection of vaccine or placebo. After removal of 3 bases from V and 1 base from J, the junction contained 7 bases not matched to a gene. The germline V gene has CDR1 SGDLS and CDR2 YYNGEE. The CDR3 consists of 17 residues. Only in-frame clones appear in the TCRdb table, and some are missing; sequencing was by immunoSEQ multiplex PCR. Of roughly 350,000 clones in the sample, approximately 90% were seen once.

Source: peripheral blood, taken in a trial of Ad26.COV2.S vaccine versus placebo. This chain links TRBV9 with TRBJ1-1; TRBD1 agrees at 12 bases. The TCR sequence derives from a person aged 18-60 years who received the Ad26.COV2.S COVID-19 vaccine or a placebo. CDR3 sequence: CASSGDRGLVGNTEAFF. In nucleotides, the CDR3 is TGTGCCAGCAGCGGGGACAGGGGGCTCGTGGGGAACACTGAAGCTTTCTTT.